Presented here are 11 T cell receptor beta chains from one specimen sequenced in a study of shared clonotypes between healthy human individuals. Cells designated naive CD8 were CD45RO-negative and were positively selected for CCR7, with terminally differentiated effector memory CD45RA+ cells excluded. The table came from immunoSEQ multiplex PCR; TCRdb's copy has only in-frame clones and leaves some out. Of 800,000 or so clones listed, 90% to 97% were seen once; the top ten hold less than 0.25%. Specimen: naive CD8+ T cells sorted from blood. The receptors originated from a man aged 30 to 45 in good health.

V is TRBV5-5 and J is TRBJ2-4; D is possibly TRBD1 or TRBD2 (5 bases each). Germline CDR1 reads SGHKS; CDR2 reads YYEKEE (reference sequence). Trimming took 4 bases from V and 6 from J, leaving 14 bases between them. This CDR3 spans 14 amino acids. CDR3 DNA sequence: TGTGCCAGCAGCCGAGCTCGGGGCACAAACATTCAGTACTTC. This encodes CASSRARGTNIQYF.

This chain links TRBV6-6 with TRBJ2-1; 10 nucleotides agree with TRBD2. The CDR3 covers 16 residues. Per germline, CDR1 MNHNY and CDR2 SVGAGI (reference sequence). With V trimmed by 6 bases and J by 4 bases, 9 bases remained unmatched. CDR3 coding DNA: TGTGCCAGCAGCCATACGACTAGCGGGCGATACAATGAGCAGTTCTTC. It yields the protein CASSHTTSGRYNEQFF.

The chain recombines TRBV29-1 with TRBJ2-2; 7 bases are shared with TRBD1. The trim removed 6 bases at V and 6 bases at J, leaving 16 bases unmatched. The CDR3 has 16 amino acids. The germline CDR1 and CDR2 sequences are SQVTM and ANQGSEA. The chain's CDR3 is CSVGPAQTGIPGELFF. The CDR3 DNA sequence: TGCAGCGTCGGCCCCGCGCAGACAGGGATCCCCGGGGAGCTGTTTTTT.

This clone came up once. The chain employs TRBV2 and TRBJ2-4; TRBD1 or TRBD2 may be the D gene (5 bases each). Germline loops: CDR1 SNHLY, CDR2 FYNNEI. CDR3 size: 11 residues. V was cut by 8 bases and J by 7 bases, with 9 bases left in between. The CDR3 sequence: CASRWGNIQYF. The CDR3 coding sequence is TGTGCCAGCCGCTGGGGGAACATTCAGTACTTC.

A single count supports this clone. The rearrangement uses TRBV7-9 and TRBJ2-7, with D hard to call. CDR3 length: 13 residues. Germline V gene sequence: CDR1 SEHNR, CDR2 FQNEAQ (reference sequence). V lost 1 base and J lost 3, with 7 bases in between. CDR3 sequence reads: CASSLVVGYEQYF. The CDR3 DNA is TGTGCCAGCAGCTTAGTTGTGGGCTACGAGCAGTACTTC.

The V gene is TRBV7-2, the J gene TRBJ2-2, with D maybe TRBD2 (5 bases). Germline V gene sequence: CDR1 SGHTA, CDR2 FQGNSA. The CDR3 covers 17 residues. V was cut by 5 bases and J by 7 bases, with 23 bases left in between. CDR3 bases: TGTGCCAGCAGCCCAGATTCTCCCGGGATACCGGTCGGGGAGCTGTTTTTT. The encoded protein is CASSPDSPGIPVGELFF.

The gene calls are TRBV5-1 and TRBJ2-7, with 8 nucleotides matching TRBD1. CDR1 is SGHRS, CDR2 YFSETQ, per germline. CDR3 length equals 15 residues. J gave up 5 bases and V 0 bases, and 7 bases lay outside the gene matches. The CDR3 here is CASSLEAGGVDEQYF. The CDR3 bases are TGCGCCAGCAGCTTGGAGGCAGGGGGCGTCGACGAGCAGTACTTC.

The V call is TRBV28, the J call TRBJ2-7, with unresolved D. The CDR3 runs to 10 residues. Looked up from germline, CDR1 is MDHEN and CDR2 is SYDVKM. Trimming cost V 11 bases and J 5 bases, with 10 bases left between them. The CDR3 coding sequence is TGTGCCGCGGCTGCCGACGAGCAGTACTTC. Translating it yields CAAAADEQYF.

The chain links TRBV14 to TRBJ2-1, with TRBD2 identical over 7 bases. Germline V gene sequence: CDR1 SGHDN, CDR2 FVKESK. CDR3 size: 15 residues. V lost 4 bases and J lost 1; bases outside the gene matches: 4. CDR3 sequence: CASSPPAGSYNEQFF. In DNA form, the CDR3 reads TGTGCCAGCAGCCCCCCAGCGGGGTCCTACAATGAGCAGTTCTTC.

The rearrangement links TRBV7-4 to TRBJ2-4; TRBD2 agrees at 10 bases. Germline V lookup: CDR1 SGHVT, CDR2 SQSDAQ. J lost 2 bases, V lost 4 bases, and 11 bases had no gene match. The CDR3 contains 18 residues. CDR3 region: CASSSQTGTSVPKNIQYF. CDR3 bases: TGTGCCAGCAGCTCTCAAACCGGGACTAGCGTGCCCAAAAACATTCAGTACTTC.

The V call is TRBV11-3, the J call TRBJ2-1; TRBD2 aligns across 11 bases. CDR3 length: 15 amino acids. Losses at the gene ends were 3 bases for V and 4 bases for J; bases not matched to a gene: 2. CDR1 SGHNT and CDR2 YENEEA come from the germline V gene. In nucleotides, the CDR3 is TGTGCCAGCAGCTTGACTAGCGGGATTTACAATGAGCAGTTCTTC. Translating gives CASSLTSGIYNEQFF.